Following are 20 T cell receptor beta chains from one sample sequenced in a study of T cell responses to AZD1222 COVID-19 vaccine. TCRdb's table, derived via immunoSEQ multiplex PCR, lists solely in-frame clones and lacks some. This table has 100,000 to 140,000 clones, 92% appearing once. The sample here was peripheral blood, taken 28 days after the second AZD1222 dose. The receptors derive from an adult who received the AZD1222 COVID-19 vaccine.

This clone was counted a few times. The rearrangement uses TRBV18 and TRBJ1-4; tentatively, D is TRBD1 (6 bases). V was pared by 3 bases and J by 0 bases, with 11 bases between. The CDR3 consists of 16 residues. Germline CDR1 reads KGHSH; CDR2 reads LQKENI. The CDR3 bases are TGTGCCAGCTCACCCAGGGGAACCCCAACTAATGAAAAACTGTTTTTT. The encoded protein is CASSPRGTPTNEKLFF.

The gene calls are TRBV3-1 (or the pseudogene TRBV3-2) and TRBJ2-3; 15 bases align to TRBD2. CDR3 length: 18 amino acids. Trimming at V came to 4 bases and at J to 1 base, leaving 6 bases not matched to a gene. In germline, CDR1 is LGHDT, CDR2 YNNKEL (reference sequence). Here the CDR3 reads CASSPRTSGGARTDTQYF. The CDR3 nucleotides are TGTGCCAGCAGCCCCCGGACTAGCGGGGGGGCCCGCACAGATACGCAGTATTTT.

The chain uses TRBV10-3 and TRBJ2-3; possibly TRBD1 or TRBD2 for D (6 bases each). CDR1 is ENHRY and CDR2 is SYGVKD in the germline V gene. This CDR3 has 14 residues. Trimming took 9 bases from V and 6 from J, leaving 19 bases between them. DNA of the CDR3: TGTGCCATACATCGAGGGGGGCTAGGGGATACGCAGTATTTT. This gives the protein CAIHRGGLGDTQYF.

The chain couples TRBV29-1 to TRBJ1-1; 8 nucleotides line up with TRBD1. Germline CDR1 reads SQVTM; CDR2 reads ANQGSEA. This CDR3 is 16 amino acids long. V shed 7 bases, J shed 1 base, and the junction held 14 bases outside the gene matches. The chain's CDR3 is CSAGPGQASSNTEAFF. The CDR3 DNA follows: TGCAGCGCAGGACCGGGACAGGCTTCATCGAACACTGAAGCTTTCTTT. The full variable domain, its missing parts supplied by reference TRBV29-1 and TRBJ1-1, is SAVISQKPSRDICQRGTSLTIQCQVDSQVTMMFWYRQQPGQSLTLIATANQGSEATYESGFVIDKFPISRPNLTFSTLTVSNMSPEDSSIYLCSAGPGQASSNTEAFFGQGTRLTVV.

The J gene is TRBJ2-2, the V gene TRBV6-4; D gene ambiguous. The CDR3 has 13 amino acids. CDR1 MRHNA and CDR2 SNTAGT come from the germline V gene. The V gene lost 5 bases and the J gene lost 8 bases, with 12 bases spanning the gap. This chain's CDR3 is CASSPVAAGELFF. The CDR3 region has the DNA TGTGCCAGCAGTCCCGTGGCCGCGGGGGAGCTGTTTTTT.

This chain connects TRBV5-6 to TRBJ1-5, with D possibly TRBD1 on 6 matching bases. V was trimmed by 4 bases and J by 5 bases, leaving 16 bases between them. In germline, CDR1 is SGHDT, CDR2 YYEEEE. The CDR3 loop spans 15 amino acids. The CDR3 protein is CASSPGHRRHQPQHF. The CDR3 nucleotides are TGTGCCAGCAGCCCGGGACACAGGAGACATCAGCCCCAGCATTTT.

The gene calls are TRBV7-9 and TRBJ2-7, with D maybe TRBD2 (5 bases). Germline CDR1 SEHNR, CDR2 FQNEAQ (reference sequence). The V end lost 1 base, the J end lost 5 bases, and 12 bases lay between the germline ends. The CDR3 is 14 residues long. In DNA form, the CDR3 reads TGTGCCAGCAGCTTAGAGACACTAGTTAACGAGCAGTACTTC. This codes for CASSLETLVNEQYF.

The chain uses TRBV2 and TRBJ2-1; 8 bases agree with TRBD1. The CDR3 runs 14 residues. Germline V gene data show CDR1 as SNHLY and CDR2 as FYNNEI. Trimming removed 5 bases from V and 7 bases from J; junction bases left unmatched: 7. CDR3: CASSRQGSWNEQFF. The DNA of the CDR3 is TGTGCCAGCAGTAGACAGGGGTCTTGGAATGAGCAGTTCTTC.

The V and J genes are TRBV12-3 or TRBV12-4 and TRBJ1-6; no clear D gene. Between the trimmed V and J ends, which lost 5 bases and 8 bases, there was a span of 7 bases. The CDR3 runs to 12 residues. For the CDR3, the DNA is TGTGCCAGCAGTCCCCAATATTCACCCCTCCACTTT. It encodes CASSPQYSPLHF.

This chain uses TRBV7-8 with TRBJ2-7; D is unresolved. Germline V gene data show CDR1 as SGHVS and CDR2 as FQNEAQ. Between the trimmed V and J ends, which lost 1 base and 0 bases, there was a span of 7 bases. This CDR3 has 14 residues. The CDR3, as DNA: TGTGCCAGCAGCTTAGGACTCAGCTCCTACGAGCAGTACTTC. It specifies CASSLGLSSYEQYF.

In its sample, this clone was seen once. J is TRBJ2-2 and V is TRBV4-1; TRBD2 agrees at 9 bases. The CDR3 runs 16 residues. Per the germline V gene, CDR1 is MGHRA and CDR2 is YSYEKL. The trim removed 4 bases at V and 2 bases at J, leaving 5 bases unmatched. The CDR3 loop reads CASSLRTSANTGELFF. Written as DNA, the CDR3 is TGCGCCAGCAGCCTTCGGACTAGCGCAAACACCGGGGAGCTGTTTTTT.

The chain combines TRBV5-5 with TRBJ2-1; TRBD2 matches 8 bases. Trimming took 0 bases from V and 4 from J; bases not matched to a gene: 3. CDR3 length: 15 amino acids. Germline CDR1 SGHKS, CDR2 YYEKEE (reference sequence). CDR3 loop: CASSLALAVYNEQFF. CDR3 in DNA: TGTGCCAGCAGCTTGGCACTAGCGGTTTACAATGAGCAGTTCTTC. Supplemented by reference TRBV5-5 and TRBJ2-1, the full variable domain reads DAGVTQSPTHLIKTRGQQVTLRCSPISGHKSVSWYQQVLGQGPQFIFQYYEKEERGRGNFPDRFSARQFPNYSSELNVNALLLGDSALYLCASSLALAVYNEQFFGPGTRLTVL.

The gene calls are TRBV11-2 and TRBJ2-5; possible D gene TRBD1, 5 bases. The CDR3 spans 14 residues. Germline loops: CDR1 SGHAT, CDR2 FQNNGV. V lost 6 bases to trimming and J lost 0 bases, with 11 bases between them. This CDR3 is CASRSIRDQETQYF. CDR3 bases: TGTGCCAGCAGAAGCATCAGGGACCAAGAGACCCAGTACTTC.

For the CDR3, the DNA is TGCGCCAGCAGTGACATGACAAACTTGAACACTGAAGCTTTCTTT. Amino acids: CASSDMTNLNTEAFF. This chain links TRBV10-2 with TRBJ1-1; the D is unclear. V was trimmed by 3 bases and J by 0 bases, leaving 11 bases between them. The CDR3 loop spans 15 amino acids. Germline V lookup: CDR1 WSHSY, CDR2 SAAADI.

V gene TRBV18 combines with J gene TRBJ1-1, with D tentatively TRBD1 (5 bases). This CDR3 is built from 14 residues. V shed 2 bases and J shed 4 bases, with 11 bases lying between them. The germline V gene encodes CDR1 KGHSH and CDR2 LQKENI. CDR3 residues: CASSPTGAVTEAFF. In DNA form, the CDR3 reads TGTGCCAGCTCACCAACCGGGGCAGTCACTGAAGCTTTCTTT.

The CDR3 DNA sequence: TGCGCCAGCAGCCCGACAGGGAGCTCCTACGAGCAGTACTTC. It specifies CASSPTGSSYEQYF. This chain links TRBV5-1 with TRBJ2-7; the match to TRBD1 covers 7 bases. J gave up 0 bases and V 4 bases, and 4 bases lay outside the gene matches. This CDR3 contains 14 residues. The germline gives CDR1 SGHRS, CDR2 YFSETQ.

This rearrangement joins TRBV5-8 to TRBJ2-7; D remains unclear. The CDR3 is made up of 14 amino acids. The germline V gene has CDR1 SGHTS and CDR2 YDEGEE. The ends were cut back, 4 bases at V and 3 bases at J, with 14 bases in the middle. CDR3 coding DNA: TGTGCCAGCAGCCCGGGTGTCGCATTCTACGAGCAGTACTTC. This encodes CASSPGVAFYEQYF.

This rearrangement joins TRBV5-1 to TRBJ2-7; 12 nucleotides align to TRBD2. Germline V lookup: CDR1 SGHRS, CDR2 YFSETQ. This CDR3 has 17 residues. J was trimmed by 2 bases and V by 1 base; bases with no gene match: 7. The CDR3 DNA reads TGCGCCAGCAGCTTGTTCGCTAGCGGGGGGGAAGCCTACGAGCAGTACTTC. Translating gives CASSLFASGGEAYEQYF.

This chain connects TRBV28 to TRBJ1-4, with D possibly being TRBD1 (6 bases). V dropped 2 bases and J dropped 0 bases, with 10 bases sitting between them. This CDR3 region has 16 residues. Per the germline V gene, CDR1 is MDHEN and CDR2 is SYDVKM. CDR3 amino acids: CASSLPTGTTNEKLFF. Written as DNA, the CDR3 is TGTGCCAGCAGTTTACCCACAGGGACAACTAATGAAAAACTGTTTTTT.

This clone came up once. The rearrangement links TRBV4-1 to TRBJ2-1, with 8 bases aligning to TRBD2. The CDR3 spans 16 residues. CDR1 and CDR2 from the germline V gene are MGHRA and YSYEKL. V lost 0 bases to trimming and J lost 3 bases; unmatched junction nucleotides: 4. The CDR3 loop reads CASSQDERGFYNEQFF. The CDR3 DNA sequence: TGCGCCAGCAGCCAAGATGAGCGGGGGTTCTACAATGAGCAGTTCTTC.